These 28 T cell receptor beta chains were sequenced from one sample in a study of cytomegalovirus exposure and HLA in healthy donors. TCRdb keeps only in-frame clones here, not all; method: immunoSEQ multiplex PCR. The sample consists of 150,000 to 200,000 clones, about 86% of them appearing once. The specimen sequenced was PBMCs. Every receptor here comes from a woman aged 30 to 39 in good health and CMV-seronegative.

V is TRBV25-1 and J is TRBJ1-2, with 12 positions matching TRBD1. The V segment lost 8 bases and the J segment 8 bases; nucleotides outside the gene matches: 3. Germline V gene data show CDR1 as MGHDK and CDR2 as SYGVNS. CDR3 length equals 12 residues. The CDR3 bases are TGTGCCAGCGGGACAGGGGGCAGCGGCTACACCTTC. This codes for CASGTGGSGYTF.

CDR3 amino acids: CATSTEGGTGGFVAGELFF. As DNA, the CDR3 is TGTGCCACCAGCACCGAAGGGGGGACAGGGGGCTTTGTAGCCGGGGAGCTGTTTTTT. The chain couples TRBV15 to TRBJ2-2; 12 bases are shared with TRBD1. V dropped 4 bases and J dropped 6; count of bases not matched to a gene: 15. The CDR3 has 19 residues. The germline V gene has CDR1 LNHNV and CDR2 YYDKDF (reference sequence). Together with reference TRBV15 and TRBJ2-2, the CDR3 gives the full variable domain: DAMVIQNPRYQVTQFGKPVTLSCSQTLNHNVMYWYQQKSSQAPKLLFHYYDKDFNNEADTPDNFQSRRPNTSFCFLDIRSPGLGDTAMYLCATSTEGGTGGFVAGELFFGEGSRLTVL.

This chain connects TRBV30 to TRBJ2-2; a weak D match, TRBD2 (6 bases). The V gene's germline CDR1 is GTSNPN and CDR2 SVGIG (reference sequence). The CDR3 contains 13 residues. V was clipped by 3 bases and J by 7 bases, with 12 bases between them. As DNA, the CDR3 is TGTGCCTGGAGAGGTCCCGGGGGCGGGGAGCTGTTTTTT. Translated: CAWRGPGGGELFF.

The chain employs TRBV5-5 and TRBJ2-1; TRBD2 agrees at 7 bases. Germline V gene lookup returns CDR1 SGHKS and CDR2 YYEKEE (reference sequence). V lost 3 bases and J lost 9; bases outside the gene matches: 12. The CDR3 is made up of 15 amino acids. As DNA, the CDR3 is TGTGCCAGCAGCTACTTGGGGGGGGAAGTAGGTGAGCAGTTCTTC. Its protein product is CASSYLGGEVGEQFF.

V is TRBV29-1 and J is TRBJ2-7; TRBD1 aligns across 11 bases. CDR1 and CDR2 (germline): SQVTM, ANQGSEA. This CDR3 has 14 amino acids. V shed 3 bases and J 2 bases; nucleotides not matched to a gene: 3. DNA for the CDR3: TGCAGCGTTGAGGGGGACAGGGGGACCTACGAGCAGTACTTC. It yields the protein CSVEGDRGTYEQYF.

There are a few counts of this clone. The V and J genes are TRBV4-2 and TRBJ2-2; 8 nucleotides line up with TRBD1. V dropped 0 bases and J dropped 4; count of bases not matched to a gene: 4. The CDR3 has 16 residues. Germline V gene lookup returns CDR1 LGHNA and CDR2 YNFKEQ. The CDR3 DNA follows: TGTGCCAGCAGCCAAGATAGAACAGGGGGCACCGGGGAGCTGTTTTTT. This sequence encodes CASSQDRTGGTGELFF.

The J gene is TRBJ2-7, the V gene TRBV12-5, with 12 bases fitting TRBD2. The CDR3 length is 21 residues. Trimming cost V 0 bases and J 2 bases; bases outside gene matches: 17. CDR1 is LGHNT, CDR2 FRNRAP, per germline. CDR3 sequence reads: CASGLVPPDLAGGHYPYEQYF. The DNA for the CDR3 is TGTGCTAGTGGTTTGGTCCCCCCCGATCTAGCGGGGGGGCATTATCCCTACGAGCAGTACTTC.

CDR3 in DNA: TGTGCCAGCAGCCGTGGGACAGGGGGCCATGGCTACACCTTC. Its translation: CASSRGTGGHGYTF. The chain joins TRBV7-8 to TRBJ1-2; 12 bases agree with TRBD1. The V gene end was trimmed by 5 bases and the J gene end by 6 bases; junction bases not matched to a gene: 4. The CDR3 contains 14 residues. The germline V gene has CDR1 SGHVS and CDR2 FQNEAQ.

This sequence joins TRBV29-1 and TRBJ2-1, with 8 bases matching TRBD2. In germline, CDR1 is SQVTM, CDR2 ANQGSEA. There are 18 residues in the CDR3. Trimming at V came to 3 bases and at J to 0 bases, leaving 13 bases not matched to a gene. The CDR3 sequence: CSVDGASGPLGSYNEQFF. In nucleotides, the CDR3 is TGCAGCGTTGACGGGGCTAGCGGGCCGTTGGGCTCCTACAATGAGCAGTTCTTC.

V usage is TRBV6-6 and J usage is TRBJ2-7; 7 bases align to TRBD1. After removal of 5 bases from V and 4 bases from J, the junction contained 8 bases not matched to a gene. The CDR3 runs to 14 residues. Looked up from germline, CDR1 is MNHNY and CDR2 is SVGAGI (reference sequence). CDR3 in amino acids: CASSKGTALYEQYF. The CDR3 coding sequence is TGTGCCAGCAGTAAGGGGACAGCTCTATACGAGCAGTACTTC.

The rearrangement joins TRBV27 to TRBJ2-5; D remains ambiguous. CDR3 length: 12 residues. Trimming took 6 bases from V and 4 from J, leaving 9 bases between them. Germline loops: CDR1 MNHEY, CDR2 SMNVEV (reference sequence). CDR3 loop: CASRHPGETQYF. CDR3 DNA sequence: TGTGCCAGCAGGCATCCCGGAGAGACCCAGTACTTC.

V gene TRBV5-6 combines with J gene TRBJ2-7, with TRBD1 matching over 10 bases. Trimming at V came to 4 bases and at J to 5 bases, leaving 9 bases not matched to a gene. Per the germline V gene, CDR1 is SGHDT and CDR2 is YYEEEE. The CDR3 sequence is 15 residues long. As DNA, the CDR3 is TGTGCCAGCAGCCCCACCGGGACAGGGGACGACGAGCAGTACTTC. It translates to CASSPTGTGDDEQYF.

The chain carries TRBV5-1 and TRBJ2-4, with D unresolved. Trimming removed 0 bases from V and 7 bases from J, with 11 bases in between. From germline, CDR1 is SGHRS and CDR2 YFSETQ. The length of the CDR3 is 14 residues. For the CDR3, the DNA is TGCGCCAGCAGCTTGGCGCCAGACTCGAACATTCAGTACTTC. Translating it yields CASSLAPDSNIQYF.

Turning to this clone: This same CDR3 is encoded by further DNA sequences in the sample. This chain connects TRBV5-1 to TRBJ1-1; 7 positions match TRBD1. The length of the CDR3 is 15 residues. CDR1 is SGHRS and CDR2 is YFSETQ in the germline V gene. Trimming took 4 bases from V and 2 from J; bases not matched to a gene: 8. The CDR3 sequence: CASSLSGTDNTEAFF. The DNA of the CDR3 is TGCGCCAGCAGCCTATCCGGGACAGACAACACTGAAGCTTTCTTT.

The chain joins TRBV7-2 to TRBJ2-7; 9 bases fit TRBD1. After removal of 6 bases from V and 3 bases from J, the junction contained 3 bases not matched to a gene. This CDR3 is built from 13 residues. Germline V gives CDR1 SGHTA, CDR2 FQGNSA. The CDR3 region has the DNA TGTGCCAGCAGAAAGGGACAGGGCTACGAGCAGTACTTC. This gives the protein CASRKGQGYEQYF. Combining the CDR3 with reference TRBV7-2 and TRBJ2-7 gives the whole variable domain GAGVSQSPSNKVTEKGKDVELRCDPISGHTALYWYRQSLGQGLEFLIYFQGNSAPDKSGLPSDRFSAERTGGSVSTLTIQRTQQEDSAVYLCASRKGQGYEQYFGPGTRLTVT.

This clone came up once. Here the CDR3 DNA reads TGTGCCAGCCGGACAGGGGAGTCCTATAATTCACCCCTCCACTTT. Amino acids: CASRTGESYNSPLHF. The rearrangement uses TRBV2 and TRBJ1-6, with 9 bases aligning to TRBD1. V lost 8 bases and J lost 1; bases outside the gene matches: 3. Germline-derived CDR1 and CDR2 are SNHLY and FYNNEI. The CDR3 totals 15 residues.

V and J are TRBV11-2 and TRBJ1-2; 8 nucleotides agree with TRBD1. The germline V gene encodes CDR1 SGHAT and CDR2 FQNNGV. The CDR3 runs to 15 residues. V lost 5 bases and J lost 4; bases outside the gene matches: 9. The CDR3 nucleotides read TGTGCCAGCAGCGACTATAGGGACAGGAGCTATGGCTACACCTTC. Translating gives CASSDYRDRSYGYTF.

A single count supports this clone. The chain is built from TRBV4-1 and TRBJ1-5, with 10 bases fitting TRBD1. V lost 3 bases to trimming and J lost 2 bases; unmatched junction nucleotides: 13. The CDR3 totals 19 residues. CDR1 is MGHRA and CDR2 is YSYEKL in the germline V gene. In DNA form, the CDR3 reads TGCGCCAGCAGCCAGGGCCGGGACAGGGGTGGGTTGGGCAATCAGCCCCAGCATTTT. This codes for CASSQGRDRGGLGNQPQHF.

This chain connects TRBV6-5 to TRBJ1-4; D gene ambiguous. CDR3 length: 14 amino acids. The V gene's germline CDR1 is MNHEY and CDR2 SVGAGI. The ends were cut back, 6 bases at V and 3 bases at J, with 11 bases in the middle. DNA for the CDR3: TGTGCCAGCAGGGGCCACGGCCCTAATGAAAAACTGTTTTTT. Translated: CASRGHGPNEKLFF.

The chain joins TRBV7-2 to TRBJ2-7; D is perhaps TRBD2 (6 bases). Trimming removed 5 bases from V and 2 bases from J, with 13 bases in between. From germline, CDR1 is SGHTA and CDR2 FQGNSA. The CDR3 runs to 14 residues. CDR3 in amino acids: CASSIRDSTYEQYF. The DNA of the CDR3 is TGTGCCAGCAGCATCCGGGACTCCACCTACGAGCAGTACTTC.

V gene TRBV27 combines with J gene TRBJ2-2; possibly TRBD2 for D (5 bases). This CDR3 is 14 amino acids long. Per germline, CDR1 MNHEY and CDR2 SMNVEV (reference sequence). Trimming removed 4 bases at V and 9 bases at J, with 15 bases between. The CDR3 DNA sequence: TGTGCCAGCAGTTCCCCGGGATGGGAGTGGGAGCTGTTTTTT. It translates to CASSSPGWEWELFF.

The chain uses TRBV6-5 and TRBJ2-6; TRBD1 matches 10 bases. J was trimmed by 7 bases and V by 7 bases; bases with no gene match: 4. This CDR3 spans 14 amino acids. Germline V lookup: CDR1 MNHEY, CDR2 SVGAGI. The CDR3: CASKRTGGANVLTF. The CDR3 nucleotides are TGTGCCAGCAAGAGGACAGGGGGTGCCAACGTCCTGACTTTC.

This sequence joins TRBV9 and TRBJ2-6, with D tentatively TRBD1 (5 bases). This CDR3 spans 15 amino acids. The V gene's germline CDR1 is SGDLS and CDR2 YYNGEE. Trimming took 2 bases from V and 1 from J, leaving 7 bases between them. CDR3 in DNA: TGTGCCAGCAGCGTGGCAGGGTCTGGGGCCAACGTCCTGACTTTC. Encoded protein: CASSVAGSGANVLTF.

This clone appeared a single time. The gene calls are TRBV27 and TRBJ2-7, with D possibly matching TRBD1 (6 bases). Germline lookup yields CDR1 MNHEY and CDR2 SMNVEV (reference sequence). This CDR3 has 14 amino acids. Trimming shortened V by 6 bases and J by 4 bases, and 16 bases separated the two germline ends. CDR3 sequence reads: CASSLQGYLYEQYF. In DNA, the CDR3 is TGTGCCAGCAGCCTACAGGGTTACCTTTACGAGCAGTACTTC.

In this sample, this clone turned up a few times. The chain carries TRBV9 and TRBJ1-2; D gene ambiguous. V lost 9 bases, J lost 3 bases, and 18 bases lay in between. Germline V gene data show CDR1 as SGDLS and CDR2 as YYNGEE. This CDR3 is built from 14 residues. The CDR3 sequence is CATQPIAGYYGYTF. The CDR3 nucleotides are TGTGCCACCCAACCTATCGCGGGTTACTATGGCTACACCTTC.

The rearrangement joins TRBV2 to TRBJ2-5, with D possibly matching TRBD1 (5 bases). The CDR3 has 14 residues. Trimming removed 9 bases from V and 2 bases from J, with 16 bases in between. Per germline, CDR1 SNHLY and CDR2 FYNNEI. The CDR3 DNA sequence: TGTGCCAGGACGAAGGGGCGGCCTCAAGAGACCCAGTACTTC. Translating it yields CARTKGRPQETQYF.

The chain has TRBV5-4 and TRBJ2-5; TRBD1 matches at 8 bases. Germline V lookup: CDR1 SGHNT, CDR2 YYREEE (reference sequence). The junction had 7 bases not matched to a gene; V was cut back by 1 base and J by 5 bases. This CDR3 comprises 15 residues. The CDR3 nucleotides read TGTGCCAGCAGCTTGACCCCGGACAGGGTTGAGACCCAGTACTTC. It specifies CASSLTPDRVETQYF. The full variable domain, with the rest looked up from reference TRBV5-4 and TRBJ2-5, is ETGVTQSPTHLIKTRGQQVTLRCSSQSGHNTVSWYQQALGQGPQFIFQYYREEENGRGNFPPRFSGLQFPNYSSELNVNALELDDSALYLCASSLTPDRVETQYFGPGTRLLVL.

A few counts support this clone. The chain couples TRBV7-9 to TRBJ2-7; tentative D call: TRBD2 (6 bases). This CDR3 has 17 amino acids. Trimming removed 5 bases from V and 1 base from J, with 21 bases in between. Germline loops: CDR1 SEHNR, CDR2 FQNEAQ (reference sequence). In nucleotides, the CDR3 is TGTGCCAGCAGCCTGGCTTCGAGGGGCGGGGTTTCCTACGAGCAGTACTTC. It yields the protein CASSLASRGGVSYEQYF.